This T cell receptor beta chain was documented in a study of post-analysis software for immune sequencing data. Researchers reported that TCR beta cDNA libraries carried unique molecular identifiers. Via MiXCR, TCRdb re-called the PCR reads, giving one row per CDR3 protein. The sample gives approximately 660,000 distinct CDR3 sequences, 59% of which show up once; about 10% is in the top ten. The study's findings and limits: The five TRBV segments detected at higher frequency in patients than in controls included TRBV5-6, TRBV5-1 and TRBV20-1.

As to this clonotype: No antigen is known for it.

From germline, CDR1 is SGHTA and CDR2 FQGNSA. The CDR3 is made up of 16 amino acids. Trimming took 2 bases from V and 5 from J; bases not matched to a gene: 9. The TCR originated in a girl aged 2-10 years with multiple sclerosis. This rearrangement joins TRBV7-2 to TRBJ2-3; the match to TRBD2 covers 8 bases. Sample: blood. For the CDR3, the DNA is TGTGCCAGCAGCTTATCTTCCGGGGGGGTGATAGATACGCAGTATTTT. This translates into CASSLSSGGVIDTQYF.